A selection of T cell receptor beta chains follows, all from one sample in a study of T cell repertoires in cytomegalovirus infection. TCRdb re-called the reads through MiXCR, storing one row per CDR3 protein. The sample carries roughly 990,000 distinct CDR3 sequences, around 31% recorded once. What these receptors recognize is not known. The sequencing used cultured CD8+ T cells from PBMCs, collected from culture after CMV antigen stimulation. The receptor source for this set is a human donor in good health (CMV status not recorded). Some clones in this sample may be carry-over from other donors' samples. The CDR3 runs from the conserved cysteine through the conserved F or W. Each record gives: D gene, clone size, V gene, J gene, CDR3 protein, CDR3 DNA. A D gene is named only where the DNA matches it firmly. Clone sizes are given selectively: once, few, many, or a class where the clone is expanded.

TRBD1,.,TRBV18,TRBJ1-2,CASSATRDRGNGYTF,TGTGCCAGCTCAGCGACCCGGGACAGGGGGAACGGCTACACCTTC
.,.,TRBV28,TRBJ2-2,CASSLWEGDGELFF,TGTGCCAGCAGTTTATGGGAGGGTGACGGGGAGCTGTTTTTT
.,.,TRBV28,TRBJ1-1,CASRLHDEAFF,TGTGCCAGCAGACTCCACGATGAAGCTTTCTTT
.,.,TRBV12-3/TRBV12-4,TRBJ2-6,CASSLGGLGANVLTF,TGTGCCAGCAGTTTAGGGGGGCTTGGGGCCAACGTCCTGACTTTC
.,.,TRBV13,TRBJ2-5,CASSTTEETQYF,TGTGCCAGCAGTACGACAGAAGAGACCCAGTACTTC
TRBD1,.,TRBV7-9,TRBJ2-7,CASSPSGTGTYEQYF,TGTGCCAGCAGCCCCTCCGGGACAGGTACTTACGAGCAGTACTTC
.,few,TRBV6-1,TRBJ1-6,CASSDGQPEFSYNSPLHF,TGTGCCAGCAGTGATGGACAACCCGAGTTCTCCTATAATTCACCCCTCCACTTT
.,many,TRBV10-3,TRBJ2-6,CAIRGEASGANVLTF,TGTGCCATCAGGGGGGAGGCCTCTGGGGCCAACGTCCTGACTTTC
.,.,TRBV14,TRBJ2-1,CASSPYRHNEQFF,TGTGCCAGCAGCCCGTACAGGCACAATGAGCAGTTCTTC
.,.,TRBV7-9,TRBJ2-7,CASSFPLFGTSIYEQYF,TGTGCCAGCAGCTTCCCTTTATTCGGGACATCCATCTACGAGCAGTACTTC
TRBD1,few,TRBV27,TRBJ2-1,CASTHRQGVYNEQFF,TGTGCCAGCACCCACCGACAGGGGGTTTACAATGAGCAGTTCTTC
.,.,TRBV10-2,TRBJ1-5,CASWDTVSNQPQHF,TGCGCCAGCTGGGACACCGTAAGCAATCAGCCCCAGCATTTT
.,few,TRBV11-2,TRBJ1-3,CASSLALLGYSGNTIYF,TGTGCCAGCAGCTTAGCCCTCTTAGGGTACTCTGGAAACACCATATATTTT
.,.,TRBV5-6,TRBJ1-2,CASSPRDFVVYGYTF,TGTGCCAGCAGCCCCCGGGACTTCGTAGTCTATGGCTACACCTTC
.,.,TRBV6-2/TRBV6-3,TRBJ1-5,CASSYSQVGNQPQHF,TGTGCCAGCAGTTACTCTCAGGTTGGCAATCAGCCCCAGCATTTT
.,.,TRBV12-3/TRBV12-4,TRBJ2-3,CAMLHTDTQYF,TGTGCCATGCTACACACAGATACGCAGTATTTT
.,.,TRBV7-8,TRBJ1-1,CASSLGAGARTEAFF,TGTGCCAGCAGCTTAGGGGCCGGGGCCCGCACTGAAGCTTTCTTT
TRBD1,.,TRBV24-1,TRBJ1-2,CATSGGGQPYGYTF,TGTGCCACCAGTGGCGGGGGACAGCCCTATGGCTACACCTTC
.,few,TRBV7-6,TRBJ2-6,CASSSPGTGANVLTF,TGTGCCAGCAGCTCCCCGGGGACTGGGGCCAACGTCCTGACTTTC
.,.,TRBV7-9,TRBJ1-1,CASSLGGSQNTEAFF,TGTGCCAGCAGCCTTGGTGGCAGCCAGAACACTGAAGCTTTCTTT
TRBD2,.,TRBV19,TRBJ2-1,CASSTEAGGGDEQFF,TGTGCCAGTAGTACGGAAGCGGGGGGTGGCGATGAGCAGTTCTTC
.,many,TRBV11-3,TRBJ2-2,CASSLRGPLLSTGELFF,TGTGCCAGCAGCTTACGCGGGCCGCTCCTTAGCACCGGGGAGCTGTTTTTT
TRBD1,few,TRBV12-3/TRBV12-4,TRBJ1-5,CASRLTGFNQPQHF,TGTGCCAGCAGACTGACAGGGTTCAATCAGCCCCAGCATTTT
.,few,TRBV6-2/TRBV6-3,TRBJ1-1,CASRQGFQNTEAFF,TGTGCCAGCAGACAGGGTTTCCAGAACACTGAAGCTTTCTTT
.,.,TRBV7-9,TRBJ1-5,CASSPGQDPGQPQHF,TGTGCCAGCAGCCCTGGACAAGACCCCGGTCAGCCCCAGCATTTT
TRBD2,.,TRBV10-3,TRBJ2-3,CAISGTSGGEDTQYF,TGTGCCATCAGTGGGACTAGCGGGGGGGAAGATACGCAGTATTTT
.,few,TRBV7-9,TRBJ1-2,CASSLGGMGGYTF,TGTGCCAGCAGCTTGGGGGGAATGGGTGGCTACACCTTC
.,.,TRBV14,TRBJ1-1,CASSQGGTLNTEAFF,TGTGCCAGCAGCCAAGGCGGGACTTTGAACACTGAAGCTTTCTTT
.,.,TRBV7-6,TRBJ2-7,CASSLGWAYEQYF,TGTGCCAGCAGCTTGGGGTGGGCTTACGAGCAGTACTTC
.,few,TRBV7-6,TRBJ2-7,CASSAITGSYEQYF,TGTGCCAGCAGCGCCATCACGGGCTCCTACGAGCAGTACTTC
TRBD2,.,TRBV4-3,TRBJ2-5,CASSQFYGGGAKETQYF,TGCGCCAGCAGCCAATTTTATGGCGGGGGGGCCAAAGAGACCCAGTACTTC
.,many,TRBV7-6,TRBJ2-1,CASSSEGVYNEQFF,TGTGCCAGCAGTTCCGAGGGGGTGTACAATGAGCAGTTCTTC
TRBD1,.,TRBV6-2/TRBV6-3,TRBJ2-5,CASTDRGPRETQYF,TGTGCCAGCACCGACAGGGGCCCTAGGGAGACCCAGTACTTC
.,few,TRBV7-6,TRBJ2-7,CASSLVLGRTLAGEQYF,TGTGCCAGCAGCTTAGTTCTAGGGCGGACACTCGCTGGGGAGCAGTACTTC
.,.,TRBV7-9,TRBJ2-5,CASSPGTVIRIQETQYF,TGTGCCAGCAGCCCCGGGACTGTTATCCGGATCCAAGAGACCCAGTACTTC
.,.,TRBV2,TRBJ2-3,CASSGLAVDTQYF,TGTGCCAGCAGTGGTTTAGCAGTAGATACGCAGTATTTT
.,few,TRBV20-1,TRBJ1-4,CSARTKAGREYEKLFF,TGCAGTGCTAGAACAAAGGCAGGCAGGGAATATGAAAAACTGTTTTTT
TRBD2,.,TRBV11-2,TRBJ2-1,CASTSWASGGSEQFF,TGTGCCAGCACCTCCTGGGCTAGCGGGGGGTCGGAGCAGTTCTTC
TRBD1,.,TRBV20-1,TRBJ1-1,CSAREGTGFRGTEAFF,TGCAGTGCTAGAGAAGGGACAGGATTTAGGGGCACTGAAGCTTTCTTT
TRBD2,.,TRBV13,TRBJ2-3,CASSYPSGGPKGDTQYF,TGTGCCAGCAGCTACCCTAGCGGGGGTCCCAAGGGAGATACGCAGTATTTT
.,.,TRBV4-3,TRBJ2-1,CASCIDRSSYNEQFF,TGCGCCAGCTGCATAGACAGGAGCTCCTACAATGAGCAGTTCTTC
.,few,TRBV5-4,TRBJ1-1,CASSLEPMNTEAFF,TGTGCCAGCAGCTTGGAACCTATGAACACTGAAGCTTTCTTT
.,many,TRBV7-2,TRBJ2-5,CASSPSETQETQYF,TGTGCCAGCAGCCCCTCAGAAACCCAAGAGACCCAGTACTTC
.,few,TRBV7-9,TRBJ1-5,CASRAVGAFQPQHF,TGTGCCAGCAGAGCAGTGGGGGCATTTCAGCCCCAGCATTTT
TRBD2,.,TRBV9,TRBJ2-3,CASSATSGRYTDTQYF,TGTGCCAGCAGCGCGACTAGCGGGAGGTACACAGATACGCAGTATTTT
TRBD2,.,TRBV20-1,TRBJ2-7,CSARTSGPSYEQYF,TGCAGTGCTAGGACTAGCGGGCCCTCCTACGAGCAGTACTTC
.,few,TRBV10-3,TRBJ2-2,CASAPGTSNTGELFF,TGTGCCAGCGCTCCTGGGACAAGTAACACCGGGGAGCTGTTTTTT
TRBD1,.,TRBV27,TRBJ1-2,CASSFSGTGGGYTF,TGTGCCAGCAGTTTTTCCGGGACAGGGGGGGGCTACACCTTC
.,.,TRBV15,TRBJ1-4,CATSTSTAPSEKLFF,TGTGCCACCAGCACGTCGACAGCCCCCTCGGAAAAACTGTTTTTT
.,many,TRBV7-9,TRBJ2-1,CASSPPSGEYYNEQFF,TGTGCCAGCAGCCCGCCTTCAGGGGAATACTACAATGAGCAGTTCTTC
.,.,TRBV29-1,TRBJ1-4,CSVLEGTGKLFF,TGCAGCGTTCTGGAGGGGACGGGAAAACTGTTTTTT
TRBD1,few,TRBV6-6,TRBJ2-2,CASQTLTGLNTGELFF,TGTGCCAGCCAAACACTGACAGGGTTGAACACCGGGGAGCTGTTTTTT
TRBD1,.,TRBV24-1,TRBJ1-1,CAVGQGATEAFF,TGTGCCGTCGGACAGGGGGCCACTGAAGCTTTCTTT
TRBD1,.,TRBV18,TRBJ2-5,CASSTNLLRDRDAETQYF,TGTGCCAGCTCAACAAACCTCCTCCGGGACAGGGACGCGGAGACCCAGTACTTC
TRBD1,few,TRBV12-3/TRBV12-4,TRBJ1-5,CASSYRGWNQPQHF,TGTGCCAGCAGTTACAGGGGCTGGAATCAGCCCCAGCATTTT
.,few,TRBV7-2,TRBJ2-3,CASSLTGSNTDTQYF,TGTGCCAGCAGCTTAACGGGATCAAACACAGATACGCAGTATTTT
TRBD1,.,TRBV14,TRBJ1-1,CASSHPGQGMNTEAFF,TGTGCCAGCAGCCACCCTGGACAGGGGATGAACACTGAAGCTTTCTTT
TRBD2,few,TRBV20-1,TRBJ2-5,CSARTSGGGETQYF,TGCAGTGCTAGAACCAGCGGGGGGGGAGAGACCCAGTACTTC